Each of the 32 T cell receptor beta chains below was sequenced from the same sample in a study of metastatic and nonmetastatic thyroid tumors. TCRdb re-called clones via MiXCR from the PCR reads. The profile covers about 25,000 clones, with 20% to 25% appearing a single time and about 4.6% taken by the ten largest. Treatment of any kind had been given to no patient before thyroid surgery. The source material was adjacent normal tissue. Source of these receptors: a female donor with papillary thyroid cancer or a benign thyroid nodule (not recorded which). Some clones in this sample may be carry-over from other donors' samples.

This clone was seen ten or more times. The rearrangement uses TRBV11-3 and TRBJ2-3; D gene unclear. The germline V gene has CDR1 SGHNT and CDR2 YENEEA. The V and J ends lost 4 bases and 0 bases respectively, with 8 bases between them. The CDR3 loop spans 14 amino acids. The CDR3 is CASSSLRSTDTQYF. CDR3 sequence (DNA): TGTGCCAGCAGCTCCCTTCGGAGCACAGATACGCAGTATTTT.

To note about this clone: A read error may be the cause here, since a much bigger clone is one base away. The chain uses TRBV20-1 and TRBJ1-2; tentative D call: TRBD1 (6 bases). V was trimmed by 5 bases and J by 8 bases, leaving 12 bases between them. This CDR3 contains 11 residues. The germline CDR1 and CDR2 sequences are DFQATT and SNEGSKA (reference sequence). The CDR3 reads CSAHGGQGYTF. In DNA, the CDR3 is TGCAGTGCTCACGGGGGACAAGGCTACACCTTC.

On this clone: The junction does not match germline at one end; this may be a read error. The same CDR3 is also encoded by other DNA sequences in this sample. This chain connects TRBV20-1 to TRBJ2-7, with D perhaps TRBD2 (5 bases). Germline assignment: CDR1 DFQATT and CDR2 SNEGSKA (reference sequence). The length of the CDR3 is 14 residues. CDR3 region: CSASPGTAHYEQYF. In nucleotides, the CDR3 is TGCAGTGCTAGCCCGGGAACTGCACACTACGAGCAGTACTTT.

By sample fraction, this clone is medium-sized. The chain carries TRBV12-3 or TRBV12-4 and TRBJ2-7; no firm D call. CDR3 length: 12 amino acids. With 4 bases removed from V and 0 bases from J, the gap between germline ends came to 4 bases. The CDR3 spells CASSYFSYEQYF. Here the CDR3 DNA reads TGTGCCAGCAGTTACTTCTCCTACGAGCAGTACTTC.

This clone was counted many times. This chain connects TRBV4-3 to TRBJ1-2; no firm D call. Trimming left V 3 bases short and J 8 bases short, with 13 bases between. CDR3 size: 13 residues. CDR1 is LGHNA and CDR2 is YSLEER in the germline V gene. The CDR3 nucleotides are TGCGCCAGCAGCCAGGCGGGAGGGAGAGGCTACACCTTC. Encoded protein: CASSQAGGRGYTF.

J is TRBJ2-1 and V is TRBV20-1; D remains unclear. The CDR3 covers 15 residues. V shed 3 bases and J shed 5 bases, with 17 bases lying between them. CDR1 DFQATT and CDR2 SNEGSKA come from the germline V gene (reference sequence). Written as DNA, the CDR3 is TGCAGTGCTAGTCCCCTGGTGGCTGTGGACAATGAGCAGTTCTTC. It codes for CSASPLVAVDNEQFF.

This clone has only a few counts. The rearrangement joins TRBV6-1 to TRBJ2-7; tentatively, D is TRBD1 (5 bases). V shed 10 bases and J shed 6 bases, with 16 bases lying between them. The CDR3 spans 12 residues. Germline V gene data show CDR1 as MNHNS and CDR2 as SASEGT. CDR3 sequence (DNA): TGTGCCACTCTGTACAGGCAAACCGAGCAGTACTTC. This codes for CATLYRQTEQYF.

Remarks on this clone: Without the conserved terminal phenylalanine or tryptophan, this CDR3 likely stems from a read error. The CDR3 DNA is TGTGCCAGCATGAAGGGCCAGGCCAACGTCCTGACTTTA. Translated, it gives CASMKGQANVLTL. This chain uses TRBV2 with TRBJ2-6; no firm D call. This CDR3 has 13 residues. Trimming cost V 7 bases and J 6 bases, with 10 bases left between them. CDR1 is SNHLY, CDR2 FYNNEI, per germline.

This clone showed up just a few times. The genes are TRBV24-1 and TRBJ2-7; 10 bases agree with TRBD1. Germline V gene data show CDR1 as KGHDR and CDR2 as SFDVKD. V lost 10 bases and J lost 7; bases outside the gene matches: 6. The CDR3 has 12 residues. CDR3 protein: CATSLDRGEQYF. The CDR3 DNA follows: TGTGCCACAAGCCTGGACAGGGGGGAGCAGTACTTC.

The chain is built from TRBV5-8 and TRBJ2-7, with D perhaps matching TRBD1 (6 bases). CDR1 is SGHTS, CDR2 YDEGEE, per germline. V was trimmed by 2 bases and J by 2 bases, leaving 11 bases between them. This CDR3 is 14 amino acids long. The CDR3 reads CASSLGDTTYEQYV. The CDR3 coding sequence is TGTGCCAGCAGCTTAGGGGACACAACCTACGAGCAGTACGTC.

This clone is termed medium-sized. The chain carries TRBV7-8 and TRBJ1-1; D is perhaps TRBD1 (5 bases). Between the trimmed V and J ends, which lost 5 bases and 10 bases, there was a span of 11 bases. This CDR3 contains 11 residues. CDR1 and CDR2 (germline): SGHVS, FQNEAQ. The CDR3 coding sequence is TGTGCCAGCAGCGCCGGGCAGGGAGCTTTCTTT. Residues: CASSAGQGAFF.

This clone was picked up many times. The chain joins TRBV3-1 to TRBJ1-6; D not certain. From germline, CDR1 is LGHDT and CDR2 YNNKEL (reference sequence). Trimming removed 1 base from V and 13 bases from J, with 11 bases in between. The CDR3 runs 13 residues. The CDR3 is CASSQGALSPLHF. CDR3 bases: TGTGCCAGCAGCCAAGGGGCATTGTCGCCCCTCCACTTT.

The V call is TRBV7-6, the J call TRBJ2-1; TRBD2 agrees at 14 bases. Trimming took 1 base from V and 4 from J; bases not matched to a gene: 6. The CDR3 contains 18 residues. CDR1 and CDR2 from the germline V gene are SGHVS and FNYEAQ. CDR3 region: CASSLVTSGGAWYNEQFF. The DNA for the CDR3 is TGTGCCAGCAGCTTAGTGACTAGCGGGGGGGCTTGGTACAATGAGCAGTTCTTC.

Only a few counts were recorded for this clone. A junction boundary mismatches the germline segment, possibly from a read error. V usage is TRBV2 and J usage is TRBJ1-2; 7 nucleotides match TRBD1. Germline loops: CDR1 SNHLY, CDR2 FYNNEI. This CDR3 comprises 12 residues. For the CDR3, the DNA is TGTGCCAGCGGGACAGCCTCGAGGGGATACAACTTC. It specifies CASGTASRGYNF.

CDR3 region: CASSPDQRDGGELFF. CDR3 DNA: TGTGCCAGCAGCCCGGATCAGCGTGATGGCGGGGAGCTGTTTTTT. The chain employs TRBV7-2 and TRBJ2-2; D remains unclear. V lost 5 bases to trimming and J lost 7 bases, with 17 bases between them. Germline V gene lookup returns CDR1 SGHTA and CDR2 FQGNSA. This CDR3 spans 15 amino acids.

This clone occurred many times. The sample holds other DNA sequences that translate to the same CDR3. CDR3 residues: CASSQAGLHEQFF. The CDR3 nucleotides are TGTGCCAGCAGCCAAGCCGGACTTCACGAGCAGTTCTTC. The gene calls are TRBV12-3 or TRBV12-4 and TRBJ2-1, with a tentative D call TRBD2 (5 bases). The CDR3 consists of 13 residues. Trimming took 6 bases from V and 10 from J, leaving 16 bases between them.

The CDR3 is CASSSSPGQGVEQYF. CDR3 nucleotides: TGTGCCAGCAGCTCGAGTCCGGGACAGGGTGTCGAGCAGTACTTC. The rearrangement uses TRBV7-8 and TRBJ2-7; TRBD1 aligns across 9 bases. The CDR3 covers 15 residues. Germline V lookup: CDR1 SGHVS, CDR2 FQNEAQ. V was pared by 4 bases and J by 6 bases, with 10 bases of the junction left unmatched.

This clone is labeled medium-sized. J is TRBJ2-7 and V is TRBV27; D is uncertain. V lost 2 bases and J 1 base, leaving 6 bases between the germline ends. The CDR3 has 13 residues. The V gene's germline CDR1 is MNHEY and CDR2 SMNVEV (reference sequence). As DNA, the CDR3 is TGTGCCAGCAGTTTAGGTCGGTCCTACGAGCAGTACTTC. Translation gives CASSLGRSYEQYF.

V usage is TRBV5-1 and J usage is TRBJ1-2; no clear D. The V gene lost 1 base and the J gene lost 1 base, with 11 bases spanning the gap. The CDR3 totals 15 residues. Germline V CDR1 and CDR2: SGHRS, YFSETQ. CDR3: CASSLSPVGNYGYTF. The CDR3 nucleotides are TGCGCCAGCAGCTTGTCTCCAGTGGGTAACTATGGCTACACCTTC.

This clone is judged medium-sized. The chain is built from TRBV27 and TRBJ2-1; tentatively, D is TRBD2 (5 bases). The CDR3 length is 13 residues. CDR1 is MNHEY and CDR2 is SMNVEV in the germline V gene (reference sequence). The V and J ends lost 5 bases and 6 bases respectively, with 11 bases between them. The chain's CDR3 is CASSVGLANEQFF. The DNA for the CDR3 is TGTGCCAGCAGTGTCGGACTGGCCAATGAGCAGTTCTTC.

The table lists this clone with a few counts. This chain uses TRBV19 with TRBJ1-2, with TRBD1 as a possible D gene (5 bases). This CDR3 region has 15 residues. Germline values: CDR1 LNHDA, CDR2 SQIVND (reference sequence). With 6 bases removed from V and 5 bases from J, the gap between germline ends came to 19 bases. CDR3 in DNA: TGTGCCAGTAGGCCAACTTTTGATGGGGGGTATGGCTACACCTTC. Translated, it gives CASRPTFDGGYGYTF.

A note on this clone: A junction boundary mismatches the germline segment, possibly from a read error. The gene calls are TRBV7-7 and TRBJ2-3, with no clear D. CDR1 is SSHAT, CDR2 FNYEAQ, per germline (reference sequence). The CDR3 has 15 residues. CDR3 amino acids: CASSLSGLETDTQYF. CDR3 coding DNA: TGTGCTAGCAGCTTAAGTGGCCTTGAAACAGATACGCAGTATTTT.

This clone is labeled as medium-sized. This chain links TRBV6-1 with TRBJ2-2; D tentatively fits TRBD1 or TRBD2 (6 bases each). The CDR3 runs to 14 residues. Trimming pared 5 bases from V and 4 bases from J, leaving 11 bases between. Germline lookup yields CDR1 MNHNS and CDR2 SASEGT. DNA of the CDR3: TGTGCCAGCAGTAGGGGGGTGGGCACCGGGGAGCTGTTTTTT. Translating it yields CASSRGVGTGELFF.

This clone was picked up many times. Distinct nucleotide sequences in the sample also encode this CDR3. CDR3 loop: CASSQGTHQGEQYF. DNA for the CDR3: TGTGCCAGCAGCCAAGGGACCCATCAGGGCGAGCAGTACTTC. The chain couples TRBV28 to TRBJ2-7, with D perhaps given as TRBD1 or TRBD2 (5 bases each). The CDR3 is 14 residues long. Trimming pared 6 bases from V and 6 bases from J, leaving 18 bases between. Germline CDR1 reads MDHEN; CDR2 reads SYDVKM.

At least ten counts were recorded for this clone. Written as DNA, the CDR3 is TGTGCCAGCAGCTTGGACGGGGGTTCACCCCTCCACTTT. Residues: CASSLDGGSPLHF. The J gene is TRBJ1-6, the V gene TRBV7-9; possibly TRBD1 for D (5 bases). The ends were cut back, 3 bases at V and 9 bases at J, with 9 bases in the middle. This CDR3 spans 13 amino acids. In germline, CDR1 is SEHNR, CDR2 FQNEAQ (reference sequence).

CDR3 in amino acids: CASSPGTSCRDVSYNEQFF. CDR3 DNA sequence: TGTGCCAGCAGTCCCGGGACTAGCTGTAGAGACGTATCCTACAATGAGCAGTTCTTC. The V call is TRBV28, the J call TRBJ2-1; 9 bases are shared with TRBD2. The V gene's germline CDR1 is MDHEN and CDR2 SYDVKM. This CDR3 has 19 amino acids. The V and J ends lost 5 bases and 1 base, in that order; junction bases with no gene match: 15.

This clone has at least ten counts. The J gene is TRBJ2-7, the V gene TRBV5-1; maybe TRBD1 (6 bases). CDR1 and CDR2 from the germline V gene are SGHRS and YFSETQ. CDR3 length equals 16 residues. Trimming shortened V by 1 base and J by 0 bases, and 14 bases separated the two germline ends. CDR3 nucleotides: TGCGCCAGCAGCTTGTACCCGGGACATTCCTCCTACGAGCAGTACTTC. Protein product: CASSLYPGHSSYEQYF.

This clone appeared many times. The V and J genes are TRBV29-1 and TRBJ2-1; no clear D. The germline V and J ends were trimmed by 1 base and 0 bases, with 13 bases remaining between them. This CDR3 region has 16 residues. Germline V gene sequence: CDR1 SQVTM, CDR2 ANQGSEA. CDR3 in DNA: TGCAGCGTTGAAGGGTCTGGCGGTTCCTCCTACAATGAGCAGTTCTTC. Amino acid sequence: CSVEGSGGSSYNEQFF.

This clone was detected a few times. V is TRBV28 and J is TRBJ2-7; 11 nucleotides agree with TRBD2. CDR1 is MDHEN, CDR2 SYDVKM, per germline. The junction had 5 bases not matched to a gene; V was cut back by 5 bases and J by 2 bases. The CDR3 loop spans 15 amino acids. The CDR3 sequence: CASSRGTSGTYEQYF. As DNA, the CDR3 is TGTGCCAGCAGTAGGGGGACTAGCGGAACCTACGAGCAGTACTTC.

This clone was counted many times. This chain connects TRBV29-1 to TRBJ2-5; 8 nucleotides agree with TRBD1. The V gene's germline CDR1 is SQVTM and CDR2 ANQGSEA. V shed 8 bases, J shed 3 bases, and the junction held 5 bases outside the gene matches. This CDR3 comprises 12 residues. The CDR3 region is CSTRTGKETQYF. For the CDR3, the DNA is TGCAGCACGAGGACAGGGAAAGAGACCCAGTACTTC.

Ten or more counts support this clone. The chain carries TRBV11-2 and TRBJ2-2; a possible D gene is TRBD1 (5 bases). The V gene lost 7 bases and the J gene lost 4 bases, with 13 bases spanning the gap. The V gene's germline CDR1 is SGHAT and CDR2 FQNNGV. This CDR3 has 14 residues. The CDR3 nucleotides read TGTGCCAGCAACTCCCAGGGCCCCACCGGGGAGCTGTTTTTT. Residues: CASNSQGPTGELFF.

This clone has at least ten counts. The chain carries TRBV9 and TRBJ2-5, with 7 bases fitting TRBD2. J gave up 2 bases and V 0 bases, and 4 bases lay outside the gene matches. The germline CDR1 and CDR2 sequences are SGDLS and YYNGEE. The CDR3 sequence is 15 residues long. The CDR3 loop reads CASSVDTSEQETQYF. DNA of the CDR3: TGTGCCAGCAGCGTAGATACTAGCGAGCAAGAGACCCAGTACTTC.